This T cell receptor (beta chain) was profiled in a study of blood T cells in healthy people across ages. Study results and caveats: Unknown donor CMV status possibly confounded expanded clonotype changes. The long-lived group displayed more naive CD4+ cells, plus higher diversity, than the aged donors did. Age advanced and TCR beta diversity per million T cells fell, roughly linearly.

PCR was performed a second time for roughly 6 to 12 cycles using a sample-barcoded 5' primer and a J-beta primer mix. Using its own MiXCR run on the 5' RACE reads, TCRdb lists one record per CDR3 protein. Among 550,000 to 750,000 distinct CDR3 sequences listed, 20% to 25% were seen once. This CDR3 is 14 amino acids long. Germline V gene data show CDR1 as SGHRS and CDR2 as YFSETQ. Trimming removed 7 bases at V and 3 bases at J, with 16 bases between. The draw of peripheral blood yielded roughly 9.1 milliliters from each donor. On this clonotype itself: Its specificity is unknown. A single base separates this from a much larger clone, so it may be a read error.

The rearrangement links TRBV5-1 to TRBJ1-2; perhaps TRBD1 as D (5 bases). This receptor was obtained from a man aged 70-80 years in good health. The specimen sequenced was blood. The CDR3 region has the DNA TGCGCCAGCGGCCTAGATGAGGGGCACTATGGCTACACCTTC. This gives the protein CASGLDEGHYGYTF.